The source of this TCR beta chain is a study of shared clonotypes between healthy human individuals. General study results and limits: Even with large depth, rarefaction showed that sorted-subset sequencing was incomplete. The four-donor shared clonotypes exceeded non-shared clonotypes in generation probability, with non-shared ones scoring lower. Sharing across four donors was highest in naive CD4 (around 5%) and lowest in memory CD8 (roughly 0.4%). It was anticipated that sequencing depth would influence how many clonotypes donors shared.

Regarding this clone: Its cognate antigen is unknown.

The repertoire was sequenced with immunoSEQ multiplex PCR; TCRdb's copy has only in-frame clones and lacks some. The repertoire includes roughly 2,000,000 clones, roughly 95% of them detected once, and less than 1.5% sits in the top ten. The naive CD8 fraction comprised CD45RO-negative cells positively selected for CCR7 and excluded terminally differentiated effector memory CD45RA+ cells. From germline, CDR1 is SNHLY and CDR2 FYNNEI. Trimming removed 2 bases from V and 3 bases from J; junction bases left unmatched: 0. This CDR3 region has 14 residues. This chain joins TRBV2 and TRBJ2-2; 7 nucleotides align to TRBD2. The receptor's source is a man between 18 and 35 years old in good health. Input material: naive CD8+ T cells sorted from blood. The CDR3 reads CASSELADTGELFF. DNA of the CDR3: TGTGCCAGCAGTGAACTAGCGGACACCGGGGAGCTGTTTTTT.